This entry lists 4 T cell receptor beta chains sequenced from one sample in a study of T cells in Graves' hyperthyroidism and ophthalmopathy. TCR beta CDR3 region amplification was performed from RNA transcripts. Using the HTBI primer set, a first-round RT-PCR was run on the TCR CDR3. One entry per CDR3 protein, called by TCRdb with MiXCR from the multiplex PCR reads. The repertoire includes hundreds of thousands of distinct CDR3 sequences, roughly 20% of them detected once, and 34% sits in the top ten. The material sequenced was blood. The receptors shown here come from a young man with Graves' ophthalmopathy.

This clonotype was seen at least ten times. The J gene is TRBJ1-5, the V gene TRBV20-1; 8 positions agree with TRBD1. Unmatched junction bases numbered 4, after V lost 3 bases and J lost 6 bases. Germline CDR1 and CDR2: DFQATT and SNEGSKA (reference sequence). This CDR3 contains 13 residues. This CDR3 reads CSASPGGSQPQHF. The CDR3 DNA is TGCAGTGCTAGTCCAGGGGGCAGTCAGCCCCAGCATTTT.

This clonotype came up a few times. The V gene is TRBV27, the J gene TRBJ1-5; TRBD1 matches 10 bases. The V segment lost 7 bases and the J segment 0 bases; nucleotides outside the gene matches: 12. Germline CDR1 is MNHEY and CDR2 is SMNVEV (reference sequence). This CDR3 is 18 amino acids long. The CDR3 DNA sequence: TGTGCCAGCACTCCCGGGACAGGGGTCTCGTATAGCAATCAGCCCCAGCATTTT. Protein product: CASTPGTGVSYSNQPQHF.

In this sample, this clonotype turned up once. The rearrangement links TRBV24-1 to TRBJ1-5; D uncertain. CDR1 and CDR2 from the germline V gene are KGHDR and SFDVKD. This CDR3 contains 14 residues. The V end lost 0 bases, the J end lost 3 bases, and 5 bases lay between the germline ends. The chain's CDR3 is CATSDLTTNQPQHF. The CDR3 DNA is TGTGCCACCAGTGATTTGACAACCAATCAGCCCCAGCATTTT.

This clonotype was picked up many times. This sequence joins TRBV18 and TRBJ2-1, with D perhaps matching TRBD1 (6 bases). There are 15 residues in the CDR3. Germline CDR1 and CDR2: KGHSH and LQKENI. Deletions cut 3 bases from V and 5 bases from J, with 14 bases between. CDR3 loop: CASSPSQGHNNEQFF. Here the CDR3 DNA reads TGTGCCAGCTCACCTAGTCAGGGGCATAACAATGAGCAGTTCTTC.